Listed below are T cell receptor beta chains from one sample, sequenced in a study of regulatory T cells in long-lasting Graves disease. Each CDR3 protein gets one entry after TCRdb re-called the multiplex PCR reads with MiXCR. The sample has 250,000 to 300,000 distinct CDR3 sequences, under 20% seen once; the top ten hold about 14%. This sample was also put to use in a study of T cells in Graves' hyperthyroidism and ophthalmopathy.

This specimen was peripheral blood mononuclear cells (PBMCs), taken at new diagnosis, from a patient treated with antithyroid drugs. The source of these receptors is a woman aged 25 to 39 with Graves disease. Both conserved end residues are part of each CDR3. The D gene is left open where the match is weak. Clone size is given for some rows only: seen once, a few or many times, or a class if the clone is expanded.

CDR3 length	J gene	clone size	D gene	V gene	CDR3 DNA	CDR3 protein
13	TRBJ1-4	many	TRBD1	TRBV20-1	TGCAGTGCTGAACAGGGGAAGGGGGAAAAACTGTTTTTT	CSAEQGKGEKLFF
16	TRBJ2-5	NA	TRBD2	TRBV6-5	TGTGCCAGCAGTTACCTACTAGCGGGGTCCCAAAAGACCCAGTACTTC	CASSYLLAGSQKTQYF
13	TRBJ1-1	many	TRBD1	TRBV6-1	TGTGCCAGCAGTGAAGCGGACAGGTCGAAAGCTTTCTTT	CASSEADRSKAFF
14	TRBJ2-7	once	TRBD1	TRBV28	TGTGCCAGCAGCAAATGGACAGGGTCGTACGAGCAGTACTTT	CASSKWTGSYEQYF
14	TRBJ1-2	NA	NA	TRBV6-2/TRBV6-3	TGTGCCAGCAGCAGACCAGAATTCCGGCCTGGCTACACCTTC	CASSRPEFRPGYTF
15	TRBJ1-2	few	NA	TRBV9	TGTGCCAGCAGCGTTGACCTTACCCCTAGATATGGCTACACCTTC	CASSVDLTPRYGYTF
15	TRBJ1-1	many	TRBD1	TRBV27	TGTGCCAGCAGTCCTAGGACAGGGGCGAACACTGAAGCTTTCTTT	CASSPRTGANTEAFF
14	TRBJ2-7	many	TRBD2	TRBV5-1	TGCGCCAGCAGCTTGGTAGCGGGGGCCTACGAGCAGTACTTC	CASSLVAGAYEQYF
18	TRBJ1-2	many	TRBD1	TRBV6-1	TGTGCCAGCAGTGAAAGCGCCCGCCGACTGGGACAGAACTATGGCTACACCTTC	CASSESARRLGQNYGYTF
14	TRBJ1-1	many	TRBD1	TRBV3-1	TGTGCCAGCAGCCTAACAGGGGGGGACACTGAAGCTTTCTTT	CASSLTGGDTEAFF
17	TRBJ1-2	many	TRBD1	TRBV6-9	TGTGCCAGCAGTTACCGGACAGGGGAGTCTTCGGACTATGGCTACACCTTC	CASSYRTGESSDYGYTF
15	TRBJ1-2	many	TRBD1	TRBV19	TGTGCCAGTAGTAACGACAGGGGCAAATCCTATGGCTACACCTTC	CASSNDRGKSYGYTF
15	TRBJ2-3	many	NA	TRBV6-2/TRBV6-3	TGTGCCAGTTCTTTAGGGGGGGCCCCGACAGATACGCAGTATTTT	CASSLGGAPTDTQYF
15	TRBJ2-5	many	NA	TRBV7-9	TGTGCCAGCAGCTACAAAGGGGGGGCAGGGGAGACCCAGTACTTC	CASSYKGGAGETQYF
15	TRBJ2-3	few	TRBD2	TRBV6-4	TGTGCCAGCAGACCTAGCGGGGGGAGAACAGATACGCAGTATTTT	CASRPSGGRTDTQYF
16	TRBJ2-1	many	NA	TRBV14	TGTGCCAGCAGCCACCCCGGACTCGCCTGGTACAATGAGCAGTTCTTC	CASSHPGLAWYNEQFF
19	TRBJ2-7	many	TRBD2	TRBV7-8	TGTGCCAGCAGCTTAGCGGGTCGGGGGGAAGTGGGGGGATCGTACGAGCAGTACTTC	CASSLAGRGEVGGSYEQYF
13	TRBJ1-1	many	TRBD1	TRBV20-1	TGCAGTGCTTCACAGGGGCCTAACACTGAAGCTTTCTTT	CSASQGPNTEAFF
16	TRBJ2-7	NA	TRBD2	TRBV7-9	TGTGCCAGCAGCCTTCTTAGCGGGGGGGAATACTACGAGCAGTACTTC	CASSLLSGGEYYEQYF
15	TRBJ2-3	once	TRBD2	TRBV6-5	TGTGCCAGCAGTTATCTTAGCGGGGTCACAGATACGCAGTATTTT	CASSYLSGVTDTQYF
13	TRBJ2-7	few	NA	TRBV6-1	TGTGCCAGCAGCCTGCAGGGACTCTACGAGCAGTACTTC	CASSLQGLYEQYF
11	TRBJ1-1	NA	NA	TRBV10-1	TGCGCCCTAAGAAGGGAGGGTGAAGCTTTCTTT	CALRREGEAFF
14	TRBJ1-3	many	TRBD1	TRBV12-3/TRBV12-4	TGTGCCAGCAGCCCTACAGGGGCTGGAAACACCATATATTTT	CASSPTGAGNTIYF
13	TRBJ1-2	many	NA	TRBV14	TGTGCCAGCAGCCATGAAGACACGTTTGGCTACACCTTC	CASSHEDTFGYTF
11	TRBJ1-1	NA	NA	TRBV20-1	TGCAGTGCTAGAGACCCACAGTTCCACTTCTTT	CSARDPQFHFF
14	TRBJ1-1	many	TRBD1	TRBV5-6	TGTGCCAGCAGATCGACAGGGATCCGCACTGAAGCTTTCTTT	CASRSTGIRTEAFF
16	TRBJ1-5	NA	NA	TRBV7-9	TGTGCCAGCAGCTTGGGGGCCCCTGTCGATTATCAGCCCCAGCATTTT	CASSLGAPVDYQPQHF